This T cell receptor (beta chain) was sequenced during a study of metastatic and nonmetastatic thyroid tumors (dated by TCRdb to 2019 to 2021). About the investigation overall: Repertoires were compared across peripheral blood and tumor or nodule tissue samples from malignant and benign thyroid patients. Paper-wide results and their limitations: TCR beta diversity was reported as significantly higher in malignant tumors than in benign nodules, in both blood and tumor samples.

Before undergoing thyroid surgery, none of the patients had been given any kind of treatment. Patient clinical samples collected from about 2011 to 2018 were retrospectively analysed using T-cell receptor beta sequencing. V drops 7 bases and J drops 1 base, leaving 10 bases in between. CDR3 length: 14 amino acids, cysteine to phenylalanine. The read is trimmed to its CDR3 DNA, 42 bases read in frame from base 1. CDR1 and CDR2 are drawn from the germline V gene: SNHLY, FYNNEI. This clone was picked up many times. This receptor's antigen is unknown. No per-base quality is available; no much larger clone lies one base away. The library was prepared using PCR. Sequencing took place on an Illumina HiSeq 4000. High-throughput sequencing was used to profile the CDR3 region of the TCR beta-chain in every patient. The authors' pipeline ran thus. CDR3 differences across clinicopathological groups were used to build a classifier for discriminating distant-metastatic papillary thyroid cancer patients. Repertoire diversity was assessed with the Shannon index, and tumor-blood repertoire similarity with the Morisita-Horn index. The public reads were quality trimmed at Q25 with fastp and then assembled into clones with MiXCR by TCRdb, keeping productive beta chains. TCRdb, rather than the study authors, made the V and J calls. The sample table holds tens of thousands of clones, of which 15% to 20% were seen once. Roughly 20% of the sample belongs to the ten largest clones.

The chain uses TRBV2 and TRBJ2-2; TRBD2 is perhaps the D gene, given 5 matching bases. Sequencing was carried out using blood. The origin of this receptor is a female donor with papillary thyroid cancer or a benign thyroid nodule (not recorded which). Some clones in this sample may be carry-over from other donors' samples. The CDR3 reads CASIGGGNTGELFF. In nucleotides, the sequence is TGTGCCAGCATTGGCGGAGGGAACACCGGGGAGCTGTTTTTT.